A single sample gave rise to the 19 T cell receptor beta chains below, sequenced in a study of blood T cells in healthy people across ages. It was with a sample-barcoded 5' primer and a J-beta primer mix that a second PCR of roughly 7 to 12 cycles was run. TCRdb called the 5' RACE reads again in MiXCR, with one record for every CDR3 protein. Of over 950,000 distinct CDR3 sequences listed, around 54% were seen once; the top ten hold about a fifth. Sequenced: blood. The receptors derive from a woman aged 60 to 75 in good health.

This clonotype turned up a few times. The gene calls are TRBV28 and TRBJ2-4; D gene unclear. The CDR3 covers 12 residues. Trimming stripped 6 bases from V and 1 base from J, with 4 bases between. Germline-derived CDR1 and CDR2 are MDHEN and SYDVKM. CDR3 residues: CASRQAKNIQYF. CDR3 DNA: TGTGCCAGCAGACAGGCCAAAAACATTCAGTACTTC.

This clonotype was found once. J is TRBJ1-2 and V is TRBV2; 8 bases fit TRBD1. CDR1 and CDR2 (germline): SNHLY, FYNNEI. The CDR3 is 13 amino acids. V trimming: 7 bases; J trimming: 2 bases; junction bases outside the gene matches: 3. In DNA form, the CDR3 reads TGTGCCAGCAAAGGGGACAGGAACTATGGCTACACCTTC. Residues: CASKGDRNYGYTF.

The chain has TRBV11-2 and TRBJ1-1; unclear D gene. The ends were cut back, 5 bases at V and 8 bases at J, with 12 bases in the middle. The germline CDR1 and CDR2 sequences are SGHAT and FQNNGV. The length of the CDR3 is 12 residues. DNA for the CDR3: TGTGCCAGCAGCCCGACGACCGTCGAAGCTTTCTTT. The encoded protein is CASSPTTVEAFF.

In DNA, the CDR3 is TGTGCCAGCCGGGGGGGGGCTCGGCAAGAGACCCAGTACTTC. This codes for CASRGGARQETQYF. The rearrangement uses TRBV3-1 and TRBJ2-5; 8 bases fit TRBD2. The CDR3 runs 14 residues. V lost 8 bases to trimming and J lost 2 bases; unmatched junction nucleotides: 7. Germline V gives CDR1 LGHDT, CDR2 YNNKEL (reference sequence).

In this sample, this clonotype turned up once. This rearrangement joins TRBV20-1 to TRBJ2-1; D is uncertain. The germline V gene encodes CDR1 DFQATT and CDR2 SNEGSKA (reference sequence). The CDR3 spans 15 residues. V lost 0 bases and J 0 bases, leaving 9 bases between the germline ends. CDR3 bases: TGCAGTGCTAGAGATGACTCGACCTCCTACAATGAGCAGTTCTTC. Protein: CSARDDSTSYNEQFF.

The rearrangement uses TRBV27 and TRBJ1-2, with TRBD1 matching over 9 bases. V shed 7 bases and J 4 bases; nucleotides not matched to a gene: 22. The CDR3 sequence is 19 residues long. Per the germline V gene, CDR1 is MNHEY and CDR2 is SMNVEV (reference sequence). DNA of the CDR3: TGTGCCAGCACGCTGAGTCTTTTCGCGGGACAGGGTTTACGCTATGGCTACACCTTC. Protein: CASTLSLFAGQGLRYGYTF.

The CDR3 is CASSQVANGDQPQHF. DNA for the CDR3: TGTGCCAGCAGCCAAGTCGCTAACGGAGATCAGCCCCAGCATTTT. V and J are TRBV4-2 and TRBJ1-5, with D unresolved. The CDR3 loop spans 15 amino acids. Germline CDR1 and CDR2: LGHNA and YNFKEQ. Deletions cut 1 base from V and 5 bases from J, with 12 bases between.

This clonotype appeared a few times. The chain joins TRBV20-1 to TRBJ1-4, with TRBD1 matching over 8 bases. Germline CDR1 DFQATT, CDR2 SNEGSKA (reference sequence). V gave up 4 bases and J gave up 10 bases; unmatched junction bases: 11. The CDR3 length is 14 residues. The CDR3 region is CSAIRRTGRGKLFF. The DNA of the CDR3 is TGCAGTGCTATCCGACGGACAGGGAGGGGAAAACTGTTTTTT.

This chain joins TRBV28 and TRBJ2-7; either TRBD1 or TRBD2 may fit D (5 bases each). The V end was cut by 2 bases, the J end by 5 bases, with 13 bases between. Germline V gene sequence: CDR1 MDHEN, CDR2 SYDVKM. The CDR3 is 14 residues long. The CDR3: CASSLVVRDHEQYF. For the CDR3, the DNA is TGTGCCAGCAGTTTAGTGGTCAGGGACCACGAGCAGTACTTC.

The genes are TRBV7-7 and TRBJ2-1; D gene unclear. The V end was cut by 2 bases, the J end by 7 bases, with 15 bases between. In germline, CDR1 is SSHAT, CDR2 FNYEAQ (reference sequence). This CDR3 is built from 15 residues. The CDR3 DNA reads as TGTGCCAGCAGCTTAACACAATCAGTCACGAATGAGCAGTTCTTC. Its protein product is CASSLTQSVTNEQFF. The whole variable domain, filled in from reference TRBV7-7 and TRBJ2-1, reads GAGVSQSPRYKVTKRGQDVTLRCDPISSHATLYWYQQALGQGPEFLTYFNYEAQPDKSGLPSDRFSAERPEGSISTLTIQRTEQRDSAMYRCASSLTQSVTNEQFFGPGTRLTVL.

The rearrangement links TRBV7-2 to TRBJ2-7; possibly TRBD2 for D (6 bases). The V gene lost 0 bases and the J gene lost 0 bases, with 9 bases spanning the gap. Germline-derived CDR1 and CDR2 are SGHTA and FQGNSA. There are 15 residues in the CDR3. The CDR3 nucleotides read TGTGCCAGCAGCTTAGCTGCGGGGACCTCCTACGAGCAGTACTTC. Translation: CASSLAAGTSYEQYF. The full variable domain, completed using reference TRBV7-2 and TRBJ2-7, is GAGVSQSPSNKVTEKGKDVELRCDPISGHTALYWYRQSLGQGLEFLIYFQGNSAPDKSGLPSDRFSAERTGGSVSTLTIQRTQQEDSAVYLCASSLAAGTSYEQYFGPGTRLTVT.

The chain couples TRBV4-1 to TRBJ2-5, with 14 bases identical to TRBD2. Germline CDR1 reads MGHRA; CDR2 reads YSYEKL. The CDR3 contains 17 residues. The ends lost 3 bases at V and 2 bases at J; junction bases unmatched: 5. The CDR3 loop is CASSHSGLAGGQETQYF. In nucleotides, the CDR3 is TGCGCCAGCAGCCACTCAGGACTAGCGGGAGGACAAGAGACCCAGTACTTC.

This chain joins TRBV7-6 and TRBJ2-7; TRBD2 agrees at 7 bases. Germline CDR1 is SGHVS and CDR2 is FNYEAQ. Unmatched junction bases numbered 3, after V lost 1 base and J lost 3 bases. The CDR3 runs to 14 residues. The CDR3 sequence is CASSLGRELYEQYF. CDR3 DNA sequence: TGTGCCAGCAGCTTAGGGCGGGAGCTCTACGAGCAGTACTTC.

The J gene is TRBJ2-1, the V gene TRBV14; D possibly uses TRBD1 or TRBD2 (5 bases each). The CDR3 is 15 residues long. The ends were cut back, 0 bases at V and 6 bases at J, with 12 bases in the middle. Germline CDR1 is SGHDN and CDR2 is FVKESK. The CDR3 coding sequence is TGTGCCAGCAGCCAAGAGATCGAGGGGAGCAATGAGCAGTTCTTC. It is translated as CASSQEIEGSNEQFF.

This chain connects TRBV2 to TRBJ2-1; D is perhaps TRBD2 (6 bases). The CDR3 extends over 15 amino acids. Germline V lookup: CDR1 SNHLY, CDR2 FYNNEI. Trimming removed 6 bases from V and 5 bases from J, with 17 bases in between. This CDR3 reads CASSARLESNNEQFF. CDR3 nucleotides: TGTGCCAGCAGCGCCCGACTAGAATCCAACAATGAGCAGTTCTTC.

The chain combines TRBV7-9 with TRBJ1-2; possible D gene TRBD1, 5 bases. The CDR3 is 12 amino acids. Germline loops: CDR1 SEHNR, CDR2 FQNEAQ (reference sequence). V was cut by 1 base and J by 10 bases, with 10 bases left in between. In DNA form, the CDR3 reads TGTGCCAGCAGCTTAGAAACAGGAGCCTACACCTTC. It encodes CASSLETGAYTF.

This clonotype was seen only a few times. V gene TRBV27 combines with J gene TRBJ2-7; D gene unclear. The CDR3 is made up of 14 amino acids. V gave up 8 bases and J gave up 3 bases, with 17 bases separating them. The germline V gene has CDR1 MNHEY and CDR2 SMNVEV (reference sequence). In DNA, the CDR3 is TGTGCCAGCCATCCCGTCGGCAAGGTCTACGAGCAGTACTTC. It codes for CASHPVGKVYEQYF.

V gene TRBV7-9 combines with J gene TRBJ2-7; no reliable D call. Germline V gene lookup returns CDR1 SEHNR and CDR2 FQNEAQ (reference sequence). This CDR3 region has 14 residues. The V and J ends lost 5 bases and 2 bases respectively, with 13 bases between them. The CDR3 sequence: CASSLSDKTYEQYF. CDR3 in DNA: TGTGCCAGCAGCCTTTCAGATAAGACCTACGAGCAGTACTTC.

This chain links TRBV4-3 with TRBJ2-3; 9 nucleotides agree with TRBD2. After removal of 4 bases from V and 5 bases from J, the junction contained 7 bases not matched to a gene. The CDR3 consists of 15 residues. Per germline, CDR1 LGHNA and CDR2 YSLEER. CDR3 in amino acids: CASSRLAGEGDTQYF. DNA for the CDR3: TGCGCCAGCAGCCGGTTAGCGGGAGAGGGAGATACGCAGTATTTT.